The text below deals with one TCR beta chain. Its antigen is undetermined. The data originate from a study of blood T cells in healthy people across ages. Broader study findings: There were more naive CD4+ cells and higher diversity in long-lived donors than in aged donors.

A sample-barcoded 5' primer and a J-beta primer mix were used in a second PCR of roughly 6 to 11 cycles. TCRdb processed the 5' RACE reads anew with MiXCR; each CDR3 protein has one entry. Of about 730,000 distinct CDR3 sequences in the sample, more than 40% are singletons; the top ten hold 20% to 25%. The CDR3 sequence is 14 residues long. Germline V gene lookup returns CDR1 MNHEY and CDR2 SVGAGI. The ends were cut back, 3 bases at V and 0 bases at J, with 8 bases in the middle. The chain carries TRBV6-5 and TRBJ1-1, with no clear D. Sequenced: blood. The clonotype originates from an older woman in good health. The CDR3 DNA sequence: TGTGCCAGCAGTTATATGTCCATGAACACTGAAGCTTTCTTT. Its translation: CASSYMSMNTEAFF.